This T cell receptor (beta chain) was sequenced during a study of blood T cell repertoires in COVID-19. Overall study context: Acute and convalescent COVID-19 specimens originated in the United States, Italy and Spain. From T cells, B-cell-depleted T cells, or PBMCs came the material, which was cDNA or gDNA.

The CDR3 length is 15 residues. Germline CDR1 reads MGHRA; CDR2 reads YSYEKL. The V end lost 1 base, the J end lost 11 bases, and 18 bases lay between the germline ends. Original processing methods: Amplification with reference gene primers provided the estimates of nucleated cell counts. Using immunoSEQ multiplex PCR, the repertoire was profiled, and TCRdb retains in-frame clones only, with some absent. That table is the source of V, J and clone size, and D and trimming were worked out from the DNA. The sample contains under 300,000 clones, 80% to 90% of which appear only once. Sequencing input: peripheral blood. The chain is built from TRBV4-1 and TRBJ1-5; a possible D gene is TRBD1 (6 bases). The clonotype originates from a woman in her seventies with acute or convalescent COVID-19. CDR3 nucleotides: TGCGCCAGCAGCCAAGGACTGGCAGGGGCAGGGACCCAGCATTTT. Protein: CASSQGLAGAGTQHF.